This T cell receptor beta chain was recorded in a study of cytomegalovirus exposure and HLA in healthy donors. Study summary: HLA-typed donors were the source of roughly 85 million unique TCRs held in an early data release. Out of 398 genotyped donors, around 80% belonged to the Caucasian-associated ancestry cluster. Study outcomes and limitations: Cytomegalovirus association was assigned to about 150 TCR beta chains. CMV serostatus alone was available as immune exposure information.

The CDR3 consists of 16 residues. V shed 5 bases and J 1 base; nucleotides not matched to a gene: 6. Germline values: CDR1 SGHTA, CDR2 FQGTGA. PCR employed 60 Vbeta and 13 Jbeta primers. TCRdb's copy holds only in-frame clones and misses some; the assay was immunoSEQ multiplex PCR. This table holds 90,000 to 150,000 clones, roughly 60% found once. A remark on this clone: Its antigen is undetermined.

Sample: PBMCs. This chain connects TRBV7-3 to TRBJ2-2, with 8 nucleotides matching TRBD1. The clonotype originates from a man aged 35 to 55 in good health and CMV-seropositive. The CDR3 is CASSLIGTGNTGELFF. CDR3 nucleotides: TGTGCCAGCAGCCTAATTGGGACAGGGAACACCGGGGAGCTGTTTTTT.